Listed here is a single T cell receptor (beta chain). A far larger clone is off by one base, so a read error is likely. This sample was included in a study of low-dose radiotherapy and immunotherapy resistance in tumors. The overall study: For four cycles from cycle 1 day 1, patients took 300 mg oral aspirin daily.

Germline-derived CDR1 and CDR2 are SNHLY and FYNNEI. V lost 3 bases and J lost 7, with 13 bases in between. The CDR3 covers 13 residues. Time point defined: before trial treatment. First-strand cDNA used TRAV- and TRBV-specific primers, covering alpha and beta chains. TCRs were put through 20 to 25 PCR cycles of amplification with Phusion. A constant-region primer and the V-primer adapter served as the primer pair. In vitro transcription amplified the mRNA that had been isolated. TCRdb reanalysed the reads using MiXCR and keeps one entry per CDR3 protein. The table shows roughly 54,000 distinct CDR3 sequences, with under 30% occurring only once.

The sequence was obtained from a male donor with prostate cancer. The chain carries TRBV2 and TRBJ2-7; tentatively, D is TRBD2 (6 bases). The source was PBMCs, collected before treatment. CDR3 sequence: CASSDLTGDEQYF. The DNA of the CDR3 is TGTGCCAGCAGTGATCTAACGGGGGATGAGCAGTACTTC.